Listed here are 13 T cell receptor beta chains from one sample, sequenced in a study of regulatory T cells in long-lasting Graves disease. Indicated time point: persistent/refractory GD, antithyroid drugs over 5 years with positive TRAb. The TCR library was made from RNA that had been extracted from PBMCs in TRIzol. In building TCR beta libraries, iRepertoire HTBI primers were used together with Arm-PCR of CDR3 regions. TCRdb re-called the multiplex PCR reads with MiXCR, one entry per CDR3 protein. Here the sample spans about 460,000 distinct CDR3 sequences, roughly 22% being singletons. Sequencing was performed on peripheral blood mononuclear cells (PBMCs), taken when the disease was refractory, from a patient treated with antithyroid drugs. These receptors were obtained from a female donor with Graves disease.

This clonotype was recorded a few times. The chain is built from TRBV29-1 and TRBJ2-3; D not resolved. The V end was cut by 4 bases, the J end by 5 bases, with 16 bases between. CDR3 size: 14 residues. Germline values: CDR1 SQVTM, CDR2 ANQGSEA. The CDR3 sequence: CSVAGLSGIDTQYF. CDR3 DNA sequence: TGCAGCGTTGCGGGCCTCAGTGGGATAGATACGCAGTATTTT.

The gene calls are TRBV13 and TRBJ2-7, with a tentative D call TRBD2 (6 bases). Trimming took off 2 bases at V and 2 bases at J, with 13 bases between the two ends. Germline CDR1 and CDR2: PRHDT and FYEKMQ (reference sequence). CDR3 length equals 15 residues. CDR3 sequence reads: CASSLRWRDPYEQYF. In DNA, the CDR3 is TGTGCCAGCAGCTTACGGTGGCGGGACCCCTACGAGCAGTACTTC.

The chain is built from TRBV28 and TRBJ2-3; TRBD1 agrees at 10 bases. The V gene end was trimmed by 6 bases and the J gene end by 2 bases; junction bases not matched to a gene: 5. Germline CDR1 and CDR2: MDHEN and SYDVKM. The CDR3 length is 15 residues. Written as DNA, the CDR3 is TGTGCCAGCAGGGGACAGGGGCTATACACAGATACGCAGTATTTT. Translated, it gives CASRGQGLYTDTQYF.

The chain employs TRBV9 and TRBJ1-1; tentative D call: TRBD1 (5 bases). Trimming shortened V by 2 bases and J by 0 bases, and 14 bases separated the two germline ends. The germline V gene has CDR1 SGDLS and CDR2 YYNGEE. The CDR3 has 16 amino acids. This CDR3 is CASSVGGGLMNTEAFF. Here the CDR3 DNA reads TGTGCCAGCAGCGTCGGCGGGGGGTTAATGAACACTGAAGCTTTCTTT. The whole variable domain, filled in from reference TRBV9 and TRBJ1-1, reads DSGVTQTPKHLITATGQRVTLRCSPRSGDLSVYWYQQSLDQGLQFLIQYYNGEERAKGNILERFSAQQFPDLHSELNLSSLELGDSALYFCASSVGGGLMNTEAFFGQGTRLTVV.

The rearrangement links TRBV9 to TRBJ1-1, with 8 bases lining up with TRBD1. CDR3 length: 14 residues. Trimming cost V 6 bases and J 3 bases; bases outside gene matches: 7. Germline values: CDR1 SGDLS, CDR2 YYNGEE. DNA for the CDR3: TGTGCCAGCAACTACAGGGGGACGGACACTGAAGCTTTCTTT. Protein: CASNYRGTDTEAFF.

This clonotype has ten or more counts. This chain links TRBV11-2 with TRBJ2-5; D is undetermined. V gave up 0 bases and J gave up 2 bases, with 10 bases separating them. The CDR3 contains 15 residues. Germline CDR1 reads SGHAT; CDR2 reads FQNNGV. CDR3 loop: CASSLDLGEQETQYF. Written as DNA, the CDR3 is TGTGCCAGCAGCTTAGATCTCGGCGAGCAAGAGACCCAGTACTTC.

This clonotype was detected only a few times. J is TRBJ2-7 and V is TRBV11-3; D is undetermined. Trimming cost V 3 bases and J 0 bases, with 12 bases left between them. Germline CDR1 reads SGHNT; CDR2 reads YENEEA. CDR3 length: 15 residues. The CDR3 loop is CASSFSVASSYEQYF. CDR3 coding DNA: TGTGCCAGCAGCTTCAGCGTCGCGAGCTCCTACGAGCAGTACTTC.

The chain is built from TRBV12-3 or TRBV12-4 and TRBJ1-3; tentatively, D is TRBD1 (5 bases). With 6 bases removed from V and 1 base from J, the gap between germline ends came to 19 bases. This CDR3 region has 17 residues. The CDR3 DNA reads TGTGCCAGCAGCCGCCCGGGTGGGGCAACTTCTGGAAACACCATATATTTT. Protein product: CASSRPGGATSGNTIYF.

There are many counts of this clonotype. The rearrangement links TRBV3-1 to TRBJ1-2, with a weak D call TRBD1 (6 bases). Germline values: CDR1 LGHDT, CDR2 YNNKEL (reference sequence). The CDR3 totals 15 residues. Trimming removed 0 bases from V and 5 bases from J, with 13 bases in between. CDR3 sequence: CASSQELGAMYGYTF. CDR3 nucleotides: TGTGCCAGCAGCCAAGAGCTGGGGGCGATGTATGGCTACACCTTC.

The CDR3 region has the DNA TGTGCCAGCAGCCTAGTCGGGGTAGAGGAAAAACTGTTTTTT. This gives the protein CASSLVGVEEKLFF. The chain couples TRBV7-9 to TRBJ1-4; no firm D call. This CDR3 has 14 residues. The germline V and J ends were trimmed by 5 bases and 8 bases, with 15 bases remaining between them. Germline lookup yields CDR1 SEHNR and CDR2 FQNEAQ (reference sequence).

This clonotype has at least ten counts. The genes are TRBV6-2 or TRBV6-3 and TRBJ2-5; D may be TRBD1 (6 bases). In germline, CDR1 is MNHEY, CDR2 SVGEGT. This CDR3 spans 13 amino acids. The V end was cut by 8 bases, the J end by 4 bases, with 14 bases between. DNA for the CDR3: TGTGCCAGCCGTGGACAGTTCCGAGAGACCCAGTACTTC. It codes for CASRGQFRETQYF.

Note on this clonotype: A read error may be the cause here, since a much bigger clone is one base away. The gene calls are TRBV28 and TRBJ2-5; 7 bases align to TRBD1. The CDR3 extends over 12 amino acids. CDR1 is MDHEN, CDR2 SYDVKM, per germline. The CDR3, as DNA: TGTGCCAGTTTAGGGACAGTTGAGACCCAGCACTTC. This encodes CASLGTVETQHF.

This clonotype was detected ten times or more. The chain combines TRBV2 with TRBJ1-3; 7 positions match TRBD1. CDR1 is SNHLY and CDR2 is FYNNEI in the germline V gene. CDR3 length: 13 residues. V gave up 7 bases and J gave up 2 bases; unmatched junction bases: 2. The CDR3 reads CASTTGAGNTIYF. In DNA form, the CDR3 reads TGTGCCAGCACCACAGGGGCTGGAAACACCATATATTTT.